The entry that follows covers one TCR beta chain sequence. What it recognizes is unknown. This sample is part of a study of post-analysis software for immune sequencing data. Study as a whole: The study covered relapsing-remitting, secondary progressive and progressive-relapsing courses of multiple sclerosis.

Study-wide points: When the samples were clustered directly with F measure, those that had been prepared in the same batch showed strong co-clustering. When compared against controls, multiple sclerosis patients showed significantly lower normalized Chao1 diversity.

TCR beta libraries were prepared from cDNA with unique molecular identifiers. Via MiXCR, TCRdb re-called the PCR reads, giving one row per CDR3 protein. This sample has roughly 400,000 distinct CDR3 sequences, with approximately 42% found just once. The origin of this receptor is a girl aged 2 to 10 with multiple sclerosis. Input material: blood.

The CDR3 protein is CAIKGSTDTQYF. The CDR3 DNA follows: TGTGCCATCAAGGGAAGCACAGATACGCAGTATTTT. The rearrangement uses TRBV10-3 and TRBJ2-3; D ambiguous. Germline values: CDR1 ENHRY, CDR2 SYGVKD. The CDR3 consists of 12 residues. V gave up 7 bases and J gave up 0 bases, with 5 bases separating them.